This T cell receptor beta chain was documented in a study of blood T cells in healthy people across ages. The second PCR ran about 7 to 12 cycles with a sample-barcoded 5' primer and J-beta primers. TCRdb reprocessed the 5' RACE reads via MiXCR and lists one record per CDR3 protein. The sample lists more than 1 million distinct CDR3 sequences; 40% to 50% were seen once. General study findings and limits: TCR beta diversity correlated strongly with naive T cell percentage.

V trimming: 8 bases; J trimming: 3 bases; junction bases outside the gene matches: 5. This CDR3 spans 12 amino acids. Germline V lookup: CDR1 SQVTM, CDR2 ANQGSEA. This clonotype has a count of ten or more. Its antigen is currently unknown. The TCR was taken from an older woman in good health. The rearrangement uses TRBV29-1 and TRBJ2-5, with 8 positions matching TRBD1. The specimen sequenced was blood. The CDR3 bases are TGCAGCACACGGACAGGGAAAGAGACCCAGTACTTC. Protein product: CSTRTGKETQYF.